This TCR beta chain came from a study of CD8 T cells in ankylosing spondylitis. TCRdb itself ran the 5' RACE reads through MiXCR, one entry per CDR3 protein. Among about 160,000 distinct CDR3 sequences, approximately 20% were seen once, and the ten largest hold roughly 7.7%. Only a few counts were recorded for this clonotype. The antigen remains unidentified. Overall study results and limits: Reactive arthritis synovial fluid and blood previously showed some of these motif variants. In ankylosing spondylitis patients, matched synovial fluid reportedly showed significant enrichment of disease-linked clones.

V lost 6 bases and J 4 bases, leaving 12 bases between the germline ends. This CDR3 is 13 amino acids long. The chain couples TRBV12-3 or TRBV12-4 to TRBJ1-2, with D possibly being TRBD1 (5 bases). This TCR derives from a male donor with ankylosing spondylitis or in good health (not recorded which). The sample was blood, either unsorted or a sorted T cell fraction (not recorded which). CDR3 sequence reads: CASRGSGAYGYTF. The CDR3 nucleotides read TGTGCCAGCAGGGGATCTGGGGCCTATGGCTACACCTTC.